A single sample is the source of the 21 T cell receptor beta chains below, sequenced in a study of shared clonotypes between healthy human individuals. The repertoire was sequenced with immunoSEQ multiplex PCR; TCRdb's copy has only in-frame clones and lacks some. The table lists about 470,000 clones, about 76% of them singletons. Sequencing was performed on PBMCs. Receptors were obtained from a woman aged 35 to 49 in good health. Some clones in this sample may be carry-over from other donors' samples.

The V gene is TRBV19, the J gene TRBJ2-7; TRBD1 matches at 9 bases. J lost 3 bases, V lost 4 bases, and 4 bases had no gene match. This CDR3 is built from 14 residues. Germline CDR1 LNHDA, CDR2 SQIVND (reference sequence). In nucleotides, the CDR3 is TGTGCCAGTAGTAACCGGGACAGGGACTACGAGCAGTACTTC. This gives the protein CASSNRDRDYEQYF.

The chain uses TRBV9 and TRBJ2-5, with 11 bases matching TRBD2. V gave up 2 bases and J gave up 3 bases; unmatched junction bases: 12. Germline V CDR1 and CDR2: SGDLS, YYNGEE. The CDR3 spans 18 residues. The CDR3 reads CASSVHPLAGELEETQYF. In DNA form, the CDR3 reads TGTGCCAGCAGCGTCCACCCACTAGCGGGAGAACTTGAAGAGACCCAGTACTTC.

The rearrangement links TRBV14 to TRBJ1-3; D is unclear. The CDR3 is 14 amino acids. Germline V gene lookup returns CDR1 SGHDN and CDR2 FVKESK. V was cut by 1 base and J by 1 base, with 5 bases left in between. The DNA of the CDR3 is TGTGCCAGCAGCCAAGCCCTTTCTGGAAACACCATATATTTT. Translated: CASSQALSGNTIYF.

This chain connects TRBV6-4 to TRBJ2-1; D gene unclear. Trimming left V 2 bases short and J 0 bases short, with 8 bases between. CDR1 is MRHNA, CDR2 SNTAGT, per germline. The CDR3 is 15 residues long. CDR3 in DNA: TGTGCCAGCAGTGACGGTGGCCGCTCCTACAATGAGCAGTTCTTC. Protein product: CASSDGGRSYNEQFF.

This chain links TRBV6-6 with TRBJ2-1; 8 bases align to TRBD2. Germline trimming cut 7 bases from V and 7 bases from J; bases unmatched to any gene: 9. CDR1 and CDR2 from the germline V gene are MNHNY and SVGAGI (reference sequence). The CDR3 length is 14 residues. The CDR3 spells CASIREGQGNEQFF. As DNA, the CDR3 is TGTGCCAGCATACGGGAGGGCCAAGGAAATGAGCAGTTCTTC.

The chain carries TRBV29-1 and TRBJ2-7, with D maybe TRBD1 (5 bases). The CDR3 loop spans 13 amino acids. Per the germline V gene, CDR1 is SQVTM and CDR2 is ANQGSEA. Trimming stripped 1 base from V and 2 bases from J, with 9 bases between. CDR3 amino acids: CSVEGAGTYEQYF. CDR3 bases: TGCAGCGTTGAAGGGGCAGGGACCTACGAGCAGTACTTC.

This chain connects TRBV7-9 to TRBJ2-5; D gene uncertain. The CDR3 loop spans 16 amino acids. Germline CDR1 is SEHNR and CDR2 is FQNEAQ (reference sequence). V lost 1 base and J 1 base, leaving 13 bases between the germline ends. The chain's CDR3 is CASSLGGGGVQETQYF. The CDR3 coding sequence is TGTGCCAGCAGCTTAGGGGGTGGTGGGGTCCAAGAGACCCAGTACTTC. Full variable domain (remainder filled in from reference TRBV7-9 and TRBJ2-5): DTGVSQNPRHKITKRGQNVTFRCDPISEHNRLYWYRQTLGQGPEFLTYFQNEAQLEKSRLLSDRFSAERPKGSFSTLEIQRTEQGDSAMYLCASSLGGGGVQETQYFGPGTRLLVL.

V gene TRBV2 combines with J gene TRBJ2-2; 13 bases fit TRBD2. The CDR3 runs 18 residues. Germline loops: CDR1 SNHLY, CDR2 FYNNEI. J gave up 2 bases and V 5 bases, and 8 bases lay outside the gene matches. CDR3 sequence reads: CASSLYWTSGSNTGELFF. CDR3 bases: TGTGCCAGCAGTTTATACTGGACTAGCGGGAGTAACACCGGGGAGCTGTTTTTT.

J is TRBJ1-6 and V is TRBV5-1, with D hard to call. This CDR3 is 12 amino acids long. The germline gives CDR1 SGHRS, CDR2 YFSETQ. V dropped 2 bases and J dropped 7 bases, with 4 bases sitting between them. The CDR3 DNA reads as TGCGCCAGCAGCTTAGGGAATTCACCCCTCCACTTT. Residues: CASSLGNSPLHF.

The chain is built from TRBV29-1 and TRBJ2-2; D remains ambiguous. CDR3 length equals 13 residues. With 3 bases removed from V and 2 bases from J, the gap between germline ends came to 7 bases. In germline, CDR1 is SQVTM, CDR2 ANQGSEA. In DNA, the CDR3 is TGCAGCGTTGATCCCGGTAACACCGGGGAGCTGTTTTTT. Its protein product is CSVDPGNTGELFF.

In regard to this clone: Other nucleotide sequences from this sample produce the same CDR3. CDR3 nucleotides: TGCGCCAGCAGCTTGAGTGGGACAGGGAACACTGAAGCTTTCTTT. This sequence encodes CASSLSGTGNTEAFF. This rearrangement joins TRBV5-1 to TRBJ1-1; 8 bases fit TRBD1. The CDR3 loop spans 15 amino acids. CDR1 and CDR2 from the germline V gene are SGHRS and YFSETQ. V was pared by 1 base and J by 1 base, with 3 bases of the junction left unmatched.

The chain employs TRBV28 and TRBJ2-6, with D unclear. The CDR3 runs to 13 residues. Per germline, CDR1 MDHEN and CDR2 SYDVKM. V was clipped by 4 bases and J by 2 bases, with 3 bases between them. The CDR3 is CASSSPGANVLTF. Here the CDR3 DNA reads TGTGCCAGCAGTTCCCCTGGGGCCAACGTCCTGACTTTC.

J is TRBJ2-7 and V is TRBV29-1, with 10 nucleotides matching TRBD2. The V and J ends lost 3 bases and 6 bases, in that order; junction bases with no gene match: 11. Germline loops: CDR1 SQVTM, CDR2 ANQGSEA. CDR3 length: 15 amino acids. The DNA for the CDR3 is TGCAGCGTTGACCCTAGCGGGAGTAATTTAGGCGAGCAGTACTTC. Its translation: CSVDPSGSNLGEQYF.

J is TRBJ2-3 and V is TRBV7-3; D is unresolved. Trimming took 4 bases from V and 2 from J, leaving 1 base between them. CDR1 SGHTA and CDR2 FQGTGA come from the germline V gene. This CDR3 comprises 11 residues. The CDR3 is CASSSTDTQYF. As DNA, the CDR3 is TGTGCCAGCAGCTCCACAGATACGCAGTATTTT.

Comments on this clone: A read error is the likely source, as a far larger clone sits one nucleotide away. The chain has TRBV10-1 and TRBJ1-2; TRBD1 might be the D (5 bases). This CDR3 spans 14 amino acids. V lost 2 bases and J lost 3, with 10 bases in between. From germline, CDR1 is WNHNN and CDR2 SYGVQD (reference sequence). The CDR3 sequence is CASSEEQEDYGYTF. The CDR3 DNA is TGCGCCAGCAGTGAGGAACAGGAAGACTATGGCTACACCTTC.

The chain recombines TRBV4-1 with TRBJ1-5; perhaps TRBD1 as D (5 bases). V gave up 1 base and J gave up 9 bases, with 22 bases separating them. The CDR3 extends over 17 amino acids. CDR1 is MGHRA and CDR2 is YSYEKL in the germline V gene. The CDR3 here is CASSQVFRDSRHLPQHF. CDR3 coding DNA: TGCGCCAGCAGCCAAGTATTCAGGGACTCCCGCCATTTGCCCCAGCATTTT.

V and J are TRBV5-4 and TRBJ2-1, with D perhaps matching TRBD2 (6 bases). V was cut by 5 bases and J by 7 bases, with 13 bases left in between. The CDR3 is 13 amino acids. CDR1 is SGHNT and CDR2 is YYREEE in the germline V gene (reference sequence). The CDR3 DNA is TGTGCCAGCAGGCCGGGAGTCGGGAATGAGCAGTTCTTC. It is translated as CASRPGVGNEQFF.

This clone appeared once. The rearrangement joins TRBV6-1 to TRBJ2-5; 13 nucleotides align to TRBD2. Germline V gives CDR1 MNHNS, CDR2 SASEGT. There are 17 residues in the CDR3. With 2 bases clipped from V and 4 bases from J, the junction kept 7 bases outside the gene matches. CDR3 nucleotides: TGTGCCAGCAGTGAATGGAGGACTAGCGGGAGTTCAGAGACCCAGTACTTC. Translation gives CASSEWRTSGSSETQYF.

CDR3 nucleotides: TGTGCCAGCAGCTGGGATCGACAAGGGGAACAGTACTTC. Protein product: CASSWDRQGEQYF. The rearrangement joins TRBV5-6 to TRBJ2-7; possibly TRBD1 for D (5 bases). The germline V gene encodes CDR1 SGHDT and CDR2 YYEEEE. Trimming took 3 bases from V and 10 from J, leaving 17 bases between them. The CDR3 has 13 amino acids. The full variable domain, completed using reference TRBV5-6 and TRBJ2-7, is DAGVTQSPTHLIKTRGQQVTLRCSPKSGHDTVSWYQQALGQGPQFIFQYYEEEERQRGNFPDRFSGHQFPNYSSELNVNALLLGDSALYLCASSWDRQGEQYFGPGTRLTVT.

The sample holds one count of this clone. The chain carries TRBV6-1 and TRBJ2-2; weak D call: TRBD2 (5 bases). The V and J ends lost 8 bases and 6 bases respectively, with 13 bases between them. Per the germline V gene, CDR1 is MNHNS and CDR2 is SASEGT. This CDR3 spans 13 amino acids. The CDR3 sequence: CASPPTGAGELFF. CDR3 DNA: TGTGCCAGCCCCCCGACCGGGGCCGGGGAGCTGTTTTTT.

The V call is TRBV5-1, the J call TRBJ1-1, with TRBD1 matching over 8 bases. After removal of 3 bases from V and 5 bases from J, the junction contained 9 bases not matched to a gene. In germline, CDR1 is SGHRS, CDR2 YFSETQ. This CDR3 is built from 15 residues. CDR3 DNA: TGCGCCAGCAGCTCGACAGGGGCAGTAGGTACTGAAGCTTTCTTT. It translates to CASSSTGAVGTEAFF.